These T cell receptor beta chains were read from a single sample in a study of T cell responses to AZD1222 COVID-19 vaccine. TCRdb's table, derived via immunoSEQ multiplex PCR, lists solely in-frame clones and lacks some. Of 150,000 to 200,000 clones detected, around 90% appear once; the ten largest clones hold 20% to 30%. The sequenced sample was peripheral blood, obtained 28 days after the second AZD1222 dose. The receptors here all came from an adult who received the AZD1222 COVID-19 vaccine. CDR3s include the opening cysteine and the closing phenylalanine or tryptophan. Fields, in order: D gene, J gene, clone size, V gene, CDR3 protein, CDR3 DNA. A D gene is named only where the DNA matches it firmly. Only some rows state a clone size, as once, few, many or a class for expanded clones.

TRBD1,TRBJ1-1,.,TRBV6-5,CASNAGQMNTEAFF,TGTGCCAGCAACGCGGGACAGATGAACACTGAAGCTTTCTTT
.,TRBJ1-4,.,TRBV28,CASTLGGWEKLFF,TGTGCCAGCACCCTAGGGGGTTGGGAAAAACTGTTTTTT
TRBD2,TRBJ2-1,few,TRBV3-1/TRBV3-2,CASSYFFSLAGGGNEQFF,TGTGCCAGCAGCTACTTTTTCTCCCTAGCGGGAGGAGGCAATGAGCAGTTCTTC
.,TRBJ2-1,once,TRBV7-7,CASSSPGPSNEQFF,TGTGCTAGCAGCTCGCCGGGGCCGTCCAATGAGCAGTTCTTC
TRBD1,TRBJ1-2,.,TRBV9,CASSGGQGEYGYTF,TGTGCCAGCAGCGGAGGACAGGGAGAATATGGCTACACCTTC
TRBD1,TRBJ1-6,few,TRBV9,CASSPGTVYNSPLHF,TGTGCCAGCAGCCCAGGGACAGTCTATAATTCACCCCTCCACTTT
.,TRBJ1-4,.,TRBV14,CASSPRTREKLFF,TGTGCCAGCAGCCCTCGCACAAGGGAAAAACTGTTTTTT
TRBD2,TRBJ2-1,once,TRBV9,CASSARLAEYNEQFF,TGTGCCAGCAGCGCCAGACTAGCGGAGTACAATGAGCAGTTCTTC
.,TRBJ2-2,.,TRBV10-3,CAFGLDTGELFF,TGTGCCTTCGGACTGGACACCGGGGAGCTGTTTTTT
.,TRBJ1-4,.,TRBV10-3,CAISDRESSNEKLFF,TGTGCCATCAGTGACCGGGAGAGCAGTAATGAAAAACTGTTTTTT
.,TRBJ2-7,.,TRBV28,CASYGGSAGQIEQYF,TGTGCCAGCTACGGTGGGTCCGCGGGACAGATCGAGCAGTACTTC
TRBD2,TRBJ2-1,.,TRBV5-1,CASSLTTGGTYNEQFF,TGCGCCAGCAGCTTGACCACGGGAGGTACGTACAATGAGCAGTTCTTC
TRBD2,TRBJ2-7,.,TRBV7-9,CASSGGGSYEQYF,TGTGCCAGCAGCGGCGGGGGCTCCTACGAGCAGTACTTC
.,TRBJ2-6,.,TRBV9,CASSVHIGSGANVLTF,TGTGCCAGCAGCGTTCACATCGGCTCTGGGGCCAACGTCCTGACTTTC
.,TRBJ1-2,.,TRBV27,CASSRIPRDGYTF,TGTGCCAGCAGTAGGATACCGAGAGACGGCTACACCTTC
.,TRBJ2-7,.,TRBV28,CASSLVQGHSYEQYF,TGTGCCAGCAGTTTAGTGCAGGGTCACTCCTACGAGCAGTACTTC
TRBD1,TRBJ2-1,.,TRBV4-2,CASSQEGQGDNEQFF,TGTGCCAGCAGCCAAGAGGGACAGGGTGACAATGAGCAGTTCTTC
.,TRBJ1-3,.,TRBV4-2,CASSQGQASGNTIYF,TGTGCCAGCAGCCAAGGACAGGCGTCTGGAAACACCATATATTTT
.,TRBJ2-5,.,TRBV20-1,CSASPGETQYF,TGCAGTGCCTCCCCGGGAGAGACCCAGTACTTC
.,TRBJ2-7,few,TRBV6-6,CASSYGESDEQYF,TGTGCCAGCAGTTACGGGGAGTCCGACGAGCAGTACTTC
.,TRBJ2-6,.,TRBV9,CASSVPVGSGANVLTF,TGTGCCAGCAGCGTACCTGTGGGATCTGGGGCCAACGTCCTGACTTTC
TRBD1,TRBJ1-2,.,TRBV18,CASSRTGDYGYTF,TGTGCCAGCTCACGAACAGGGGACTATGGCTACACCTTC
TRBD2,TRBJ2-1,.,TRBV6-2/TRBV6-3,CASSWDSGGAYNEQFF,TGTGCCAGCAGTTGGGATAGCGGGGGAGCCTACAATGAGCAGTTCTTC
.,TRBJ2-1,.,TRBV11-3,CASSLVVGDEQFF,TGTGCCAGCAGCTTAGTCGTCGGGGATGAGCAGTTCTTC
TRBD2,TRBJ2-7,.,TRBV6-2/TRBV6-3,CASSQLAGGPGEQYF,TGTGCCAGCAGTCAATTAGCGGGAGGGCCCGGCGAGCAGTACTTC
.,TRBJ2-7,.,TRBV5-6,CASSLKGTPYEQYF,TGTGCCAGCAGCTTGAAGGGGACCCCCTACGAGCAGTACTTC
.,TRBJ2-2,once,TRBV7-3,CASSASGTTYTGELFF,TGTGCCAGCAGTGCTTCCGGGACCACGTACACCGGGGAGCTGTTTTTT
.,TRBJ1-2,.,TRBV6-5,CASRLLDSYGYTF,TGTGCCAGCAGGTTACTTGACAGCTATGGCTACACCTTC
TRBD1,TRBJ2-1,.,TRBV14,CASSPRTGGNEQFF,TGTGCCAGCAGCCCGCGGACAGGGGGGAATGAGCAGTTCTTC
TRBD1,TRBJ1-4,.,TRBV5-6,CASSLKGTGNEKLFF,TGTGCCAGCAGCTTAAAGGGGACAGGCAATGAAAAACTGTTTTTT
.,TRBJ2-7,.,TRBV6-2/TRBV6-3,CASSYVQSRYEQYF,TGTGCCAGCAGTTACGTCCAGTCTCGGTACGAGCAGTACTTC
.,TRBJ2-3,.,TRBV19,CASKGGAGITDTQYF,TGTGCCAGTAAAGGTGGGGCGGGAATCACAGATACGCAGTATTTT
.,TRBJ2-3,.,TRBV7-2,CASTLLLGTDTQYF,TGTGCCAGCACCCTACTTCTAGGCACAGATACGCAGTATTTT
.,TRBJ2-5,.,TRBV7-9,CASSHSGDNQETQYF,TGTGCCAGCAGCCACTCCGGCGACAACCAAGAGACCCAGTACTTC
TRBD1,TRBJ2-7,.,TRBV9,CASNRAGGYEQYF,TGTGCCAGCAATCGGGCAGGGGGTTACGAGCAGTACTTC
TRBD1,TRBJ2-7,.,TRBV10-3,CASHRGPYTSYEQYF,TGTGCGTCCCACAGGGGCCCCTACACCTCCTACGAGCAGTACTTC
.,TRBJ2-1,.,TRBV24-1,CATSVGVSAGYNEQFF,TGTGCCACCAGTGTAGGGGTTTCAGCGGGTTACAATGAGCAGTTCTTC
.,TRBJ2-2,.,TRBV7-9,CASIPRGDSTGELFF,TGTGCCAGCATCCCCCGGGGGGACAGCACCGGGGAGCTGTTTTTT
TRBD1,TRBJ2-7,once,TRBV5-4,CASSLSSTGGYEQYF,TGTGCCAGCAGCTTGTCCTCGACAGGGGGCTACGAGCAGTACTTC
.,TRBJ2-5,.,TRBV7-7,CAISRGYQETQYF,TGTGCTATCTCACGGGGGTACCAAGAGACCCAGTACTTC
TRBD1,TRBJ2-2,.,TRBV29-1,CSAHPTGANTGELFF,TGCAGCGCTCACCCGACAGGGGCCAACACCGGGGAGCTGTTTTTT
.,TRBJ2-7,.,TRBV5-3,CARSFREIATYEQYF,TGTGCCAGAAGCTTCCGGGAGATTGCGACGTACGAGCAGTACTTC